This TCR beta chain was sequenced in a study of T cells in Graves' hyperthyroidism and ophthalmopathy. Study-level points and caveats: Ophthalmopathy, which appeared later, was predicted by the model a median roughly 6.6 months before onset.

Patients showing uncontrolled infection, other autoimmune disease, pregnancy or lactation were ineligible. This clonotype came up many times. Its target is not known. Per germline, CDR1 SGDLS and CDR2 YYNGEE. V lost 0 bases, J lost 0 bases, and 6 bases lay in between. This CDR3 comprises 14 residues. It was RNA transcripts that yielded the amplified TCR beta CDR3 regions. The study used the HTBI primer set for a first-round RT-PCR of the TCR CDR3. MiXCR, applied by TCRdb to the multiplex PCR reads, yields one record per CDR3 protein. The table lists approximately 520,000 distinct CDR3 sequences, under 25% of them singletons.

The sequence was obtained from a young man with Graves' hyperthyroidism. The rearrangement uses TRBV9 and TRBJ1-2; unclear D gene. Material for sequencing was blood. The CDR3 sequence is CASSVGRTNYGYTF. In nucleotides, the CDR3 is TGTGCCAGCAGCGTAGGGCGGACTAACTATGGCTACACCTTC.